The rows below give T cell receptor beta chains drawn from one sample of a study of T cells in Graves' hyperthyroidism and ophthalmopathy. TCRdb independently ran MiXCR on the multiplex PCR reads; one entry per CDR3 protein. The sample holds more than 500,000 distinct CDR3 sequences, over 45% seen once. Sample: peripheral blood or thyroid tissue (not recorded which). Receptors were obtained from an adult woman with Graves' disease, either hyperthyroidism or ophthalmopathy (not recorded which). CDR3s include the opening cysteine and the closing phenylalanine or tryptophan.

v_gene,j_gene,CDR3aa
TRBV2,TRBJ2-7,CASETGLTYEQYF
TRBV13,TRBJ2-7,CASSLEVGPEQYF
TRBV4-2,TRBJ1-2,CASSPEGDSFWDGYTF
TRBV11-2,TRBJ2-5,CASSYSTGGETQYF
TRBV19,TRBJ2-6,CASRGARGANVLTF
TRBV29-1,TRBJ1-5,CSGERQVSLGSNQPQHF
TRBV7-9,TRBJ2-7,CASSSTGASYEQYF
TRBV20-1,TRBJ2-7,CSARPGNLYEQYF
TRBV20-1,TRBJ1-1,CSAGDSLGVLYTEAFF
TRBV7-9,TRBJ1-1,CASRSYTGDVNGAFF
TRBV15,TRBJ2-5,CATSRGTVFQETQYF
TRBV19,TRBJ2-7,CASSMVGGREQYF
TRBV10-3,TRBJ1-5,CAISATGSGQPQHF
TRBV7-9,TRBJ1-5,CASSLGGFDQPQHF
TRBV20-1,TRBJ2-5,CSAPHLAALTETQYF
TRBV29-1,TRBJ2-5,CSVAEGHKETQYF
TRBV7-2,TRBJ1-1,CASRATANTEAFF
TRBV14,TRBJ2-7,CASSPLSSFYEQYF
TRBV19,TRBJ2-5,CASSKGGRSGETQYF
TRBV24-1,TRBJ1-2,CATSRTAYEGYTF
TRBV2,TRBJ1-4,CASGGQGTTNEKLFF
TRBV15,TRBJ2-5,CATSSQNPGETQYF
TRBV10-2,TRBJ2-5,CASNEPGQGETQYF
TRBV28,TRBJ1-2,CASEDAYYGYTF
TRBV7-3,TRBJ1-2,CASSSGQGDGYTF
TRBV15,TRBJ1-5,CATSSAMDGSNQPQHF
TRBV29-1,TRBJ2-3,CSVERQDTDTQYF
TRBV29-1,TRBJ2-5,CSVRGWGSETQYF
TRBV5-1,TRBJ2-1,CASSLRGDTPDEQFF
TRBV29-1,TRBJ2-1,CSGKGGFYNEQFF
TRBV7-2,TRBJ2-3,CASSFDRGRDTQYF
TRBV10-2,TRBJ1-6,CASTGGAESPLHF
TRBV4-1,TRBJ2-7,CASSQRTGGLYEQYF
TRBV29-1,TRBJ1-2,CSANPGGAYGYTF
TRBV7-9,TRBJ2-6,CASSLIGRGRGRVGANVLTF
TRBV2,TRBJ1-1,CASRTVRMNTEAFF
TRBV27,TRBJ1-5,CASSLFVGGQPQHF
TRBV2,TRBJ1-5,CASRNAYSNQPQHF
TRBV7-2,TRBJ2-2,CASIPTTSGANTGELFF
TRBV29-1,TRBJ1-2,CSVEDTGGALGYTF
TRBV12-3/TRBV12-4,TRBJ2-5,CASTKGLATQYF
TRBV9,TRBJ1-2,CASSRGTPTNYGYTF
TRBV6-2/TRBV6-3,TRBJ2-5,CASSFTRTRQETQYF
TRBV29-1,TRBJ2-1,CSVDGTRERAYNEQFF
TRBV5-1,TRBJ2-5,CASSLDGEETQYF
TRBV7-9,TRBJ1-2,CASSPSSPSGYTF
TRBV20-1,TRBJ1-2,CSPEQGDGYTF
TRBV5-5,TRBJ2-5,CASSFGGGRAGETQYF
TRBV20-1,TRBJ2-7,CSARDPGTPGEQYF
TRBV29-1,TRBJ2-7,CSVGGGRSYEQYF